The clone carrying this T cell receptor (beta chain) was counted once. These data belong to a study of blood T cell repertoires in COVID-19. Looked up from germline, CDR1 is KGHSH and CDR2 is LQKENI. The CDR3 consists of 18 residues. Trimming cost V 5 bases and J 3 bases; bases outside gene matches: 12. Only in-frame clones appear in the TCRdb table, and some are missing; sequencing was by immunoSEQ multiplex PCR. Among some 140,000 clones, about 90% were seen once, and the ten largest hold around 17%. The chain has TRBV18 and TRBJ2-3; 12 bases are shared with TRBD1. The clonotype was recovered from a woman in her 50s who had recovered from COVID-19. Material: peripheral blood. Here the CDR3 DNA reads TGTGCCAGCTCATCACGCCGAGGGACAGGGGGCAAGACAGATACGCAGTATTTT. Residues: CASSSRRGTGGKTDTQYF.